The present T cell receptor beta chain was sequenced within a study of CD8+ T cells in alopecia areata. Study-level findings and limits: Lesional scalp, especially alopecia totalis/universalis, showed higher clonality than normal scalp. Shared TCR sequences were less clear between patients than in mice, possibly partly from HLA diversity.

Sequencing relied on a cDNA template that was reverse transcribed from extracted RNA. The repertoire was sequenced with immunoSEQ multiplex PCR; TCRdb's copy has only in-frame clones and lacks some. The table has approximately 99,000 clones, 59% seen once; the top ten hold approximately 22%. A word on this clone: Its matching antigen is unknown.

The CDR3 totals 16 residues. Germline lookup yields CDR1 SGHVS and CDR2 FQNEAQ. V lost 7 bases, J lost 6 bases, and 22 bases lay in between. The V gene is TRBV7-8, the J gene TRBJ2-1; D is possibly TRBD2 (7 bases). Sequenced input: CD8+ T cells sorted from blood. The sequence was obtained from a human donor in good health. The CDR3 reads CASIRLRGGGLNEQFF. The CDR3 DNA follows: TGTGCCAGCATCCGGTTAAGGGGGGGCGGGCTCAATGAGCAGTTCTTC. The variable domain in full, with the rest retrieved from reference TRBV7-8 and TRBJ2-1, is GAGVSQSPRYKVAKRGQDVALRCDPISGHVSLFWYQQALGQGPEFLTYFQNEAQLDKSGLPSDRFFAERPEGSVSTLKIQRTQQEDSAVYLCASIRLRGGGLNEQFFGPGTRLTVL.